The rows below give T cell receptor beta chains drawn from one sample of a study of cytomegalovirus exposure and HLA in healthy donors. Assay: immunoSEQ multiplex PCR; the TCRdb copy retains only in-frame clones and omits some. The sample table includes over 55,000 clones. The sequencing input was PBMCs. The receptor set was obtained from a male donor in good health and CMV-seronegative. Both conserved end residues are trimmed from each CDR3. Fields, in order: V gene, J gene, CDR3 protein.

TRBV10-3	TRBJ1-5	ATRAGDSNQPQH
TRBV2	TRBJ2-2	ASSDGQVSPGELF
TRBV28	TRBJ2-5	ASSYEVQETQY
TRBV18	TRBJ2-7	ASSPGLGQDYEQY
TRBV9	TRBJ1-4	ASSRDRGTNEKLF
TRBV9	TRBJ2-3	ASSPRTGGTDTQY
TRBV28	TRBJ1-4	ASSPGQGGKLF
TRBV2	TRBJ2-7	ASSAGTSGTYEQY
TRBV7-2	TRBJ2-3	ASSRNRGQKQY
TRBV6-1	TRBJ1-2	ASSQGADYGYT
TRBV19	TRBJ2-2	ASSADRTLTTGELF
TRBV7-2	TRBJ2-5	ASSLNVPRETQY
TRBV19	TRBJ2-4	ASSIGGAGLKNIQY
TRBV27	.	ASSLSGTGAYEQY
TRBV30	TRBJ1-1	AWTGVSTEAF
TRBV11-3	TRBJ2-7	ASSLQGGEAYEQY
TRBV29-1	TRBJ1-1	SVGQGNTEAF